This TCR beta chain came from a study of neoadjuvant anti-PD-1 for oral cavity cancer. Turning to the study itself: Nivolumab at 3 mg/kg was mostly given biweekly, three to four doses, pre-surgery.

Profiling relied on immunoSEQ multiplex PCR, and the TCRdb table lists in-frame clones only, not all of them. The data show around 30,000 clones, about 87% seen once. In its sample, this clone was seen a few times. Its antigen is not identified. The CDR3 is 15 residues long. The germline CDR1 and CDR2 sequences are MDHEN and SYDVKM. Trimming removed 2 bases at V and 1 base at J, with 6 bases between. Study-wide results and limits: TCR analyses covered only three patients per response group.

The rearrangement uses TRBV28 and TRBJ2-6; D unclear. This clonotype was sampled from a person aged 35-79 years with oral cavity squamous cell carcinoma. This material consisted of PBMCs, taken before nivolumab (anti-PD-1) treatment. The CDR3 sequence: CASSLGQSGANVLTF. The CDR3 DNA reads as TGTGCCAGCAGTTTAGGCCAGTCTGGGGCCAACGTCCTGACTTTC.